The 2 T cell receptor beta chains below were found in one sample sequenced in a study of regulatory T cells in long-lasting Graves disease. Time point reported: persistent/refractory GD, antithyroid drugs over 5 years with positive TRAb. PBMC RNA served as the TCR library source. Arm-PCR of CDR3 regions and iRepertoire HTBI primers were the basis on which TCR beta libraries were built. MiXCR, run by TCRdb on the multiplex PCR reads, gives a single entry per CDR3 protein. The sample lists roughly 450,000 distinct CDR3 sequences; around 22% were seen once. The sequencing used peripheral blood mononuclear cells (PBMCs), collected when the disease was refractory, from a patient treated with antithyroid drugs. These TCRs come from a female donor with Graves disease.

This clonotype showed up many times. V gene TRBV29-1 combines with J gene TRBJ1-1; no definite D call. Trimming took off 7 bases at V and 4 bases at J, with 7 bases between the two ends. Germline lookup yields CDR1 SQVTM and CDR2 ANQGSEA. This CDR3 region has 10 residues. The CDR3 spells CSAARTEAFF. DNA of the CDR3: TGCAGCGCGGCCCGCACTGAAGCTTTCTTT.

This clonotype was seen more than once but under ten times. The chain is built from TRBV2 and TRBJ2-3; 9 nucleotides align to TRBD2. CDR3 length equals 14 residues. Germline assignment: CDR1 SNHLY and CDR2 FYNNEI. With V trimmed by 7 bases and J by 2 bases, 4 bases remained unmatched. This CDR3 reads CASTKREVTDTQYF. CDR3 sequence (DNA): TGTGCCAGCACTAAGCGGGAGGTCACAGATACGCAGTATTTT.